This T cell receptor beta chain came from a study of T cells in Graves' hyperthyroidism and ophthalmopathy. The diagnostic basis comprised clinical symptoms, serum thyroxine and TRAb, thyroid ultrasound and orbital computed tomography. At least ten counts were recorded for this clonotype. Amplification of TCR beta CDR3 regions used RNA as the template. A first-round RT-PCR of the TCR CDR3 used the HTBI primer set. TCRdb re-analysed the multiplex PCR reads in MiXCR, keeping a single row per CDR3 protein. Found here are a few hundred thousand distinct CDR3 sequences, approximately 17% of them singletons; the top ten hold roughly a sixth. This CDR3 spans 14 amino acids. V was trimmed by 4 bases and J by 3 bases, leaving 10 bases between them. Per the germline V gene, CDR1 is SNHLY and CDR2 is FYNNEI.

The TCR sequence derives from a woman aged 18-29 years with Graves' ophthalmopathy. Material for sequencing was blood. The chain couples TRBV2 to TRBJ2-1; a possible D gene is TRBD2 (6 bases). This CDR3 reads CASSAPGLYNEQFF. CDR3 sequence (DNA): TGTGCCAGCAGTGCCCCGGGACTCTACAATGAGCAGTTCTTC.